This T cell receptor (beta chain) was obtained from a study of blood T cell repertoires in COVID-19. Study-level information: Sources were T cells, B-cell-depleted T cells, or PBMCs; the material itself was cDNA or gDNA.

This CDR3 region has 15 residues. Trimming cost V 5 bases and J 2 bases; bases outside gene matches: 6. Germline V gene lookup returns CDR1 SGHVS and CDR2 FQNEAQ. Living in 24 US areas, the participants were between roughly 18 and 95 years of age. Researchers sorted participants into cohorts using their self-reported clinical history. In the authors' workflow: Using reference gene primer amplification, nucleated cell counts were estimated. TCRdb keeps only in-frame clones here, not all; method: immunoSEQ multiplex PCR. V and J calls and clone size are as listed in that table; D and trimming were resolved from the DNA. Of around 300,000 clones listed, 75% to 90% are singletons.

The chain employs TRBV7-8 and TRBJ2-1; TRBD2 matches at 7 bases. The sequenced material came from PBMCs or T cells enriched from blood (not recorded which). This TCR came from a man aged 25 to 40 who had recovered from COVID-19. CDR3 in DNA: TGTGCCAGCAGCCCCCTCGCGGGGGCCTACAATGAGCAGTTCTTC. It encodes CASSPLAGAYNEQFF.